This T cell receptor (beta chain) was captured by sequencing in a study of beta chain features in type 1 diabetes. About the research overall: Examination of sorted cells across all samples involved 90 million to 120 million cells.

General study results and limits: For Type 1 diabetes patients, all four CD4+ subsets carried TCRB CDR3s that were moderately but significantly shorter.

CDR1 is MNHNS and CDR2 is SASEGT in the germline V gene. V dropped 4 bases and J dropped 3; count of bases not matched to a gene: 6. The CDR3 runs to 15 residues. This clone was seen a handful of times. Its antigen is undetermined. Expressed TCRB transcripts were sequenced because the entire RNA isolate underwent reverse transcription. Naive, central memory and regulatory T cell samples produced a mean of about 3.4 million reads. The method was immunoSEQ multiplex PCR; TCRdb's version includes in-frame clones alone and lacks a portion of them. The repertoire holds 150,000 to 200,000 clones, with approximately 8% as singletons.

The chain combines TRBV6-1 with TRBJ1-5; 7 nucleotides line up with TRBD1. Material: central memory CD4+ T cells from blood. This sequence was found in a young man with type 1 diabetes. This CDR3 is CASSATGSPNQPQHF. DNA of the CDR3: TGTGCCAGCAGTGCGACAGGGTCGCCCAATCAGCCCCAGCATTTT.